Shown below are 32 T cell receptor gamma chains from a single sample sequenced in a study of Vδ1+ human thymocytes. Sequences come from RNA converted to cDNA by reverse transcription. Multiplex PCR used pooled V-gene forward primers and a constant-region reverse primer to amplify CDR3s. TCRdb reanalysed the multiplex PCR reads with CATT. The profile covers 25,000 to 35,000 gamma-chain clones, with around 20% appearing a single time and under 2% taken by the ten largest. Study-level points and caveats: In the thymus, TRG and TRD repertoires looked highly polyclonal with Gaussian CDR3 lengths.

No antigen is known for these receptors. Sequences were obtained from Vdelta1+ gamma-delta thymocytes from the thymus. Subset here: FACS-sorted CD3+ TCRalphabeta- TCRVdelta1+ TCRVdelta2- thymocytes. Source of these receptors: a boy under two years old who had congenital heart surgery.

The chain joins TRGV2 to TRGJ1 or TRGJ2. The CDR3 is 13 amino acids. The V gene's germline CDR1 is EGSNGY and CDR2 YDSYNSKV. With 0 bases clipped from V and 11 bases from J, the junction kept 10 bases outside the gene matches. This CDR3 is CATWDGQLVEKLF. CDR3 coding DNA: TGTGCCACCTGGGACGGGCAATTGGTGGAGAAACTCTTT.

Sample share makes this clone medium-sized (0.01 to 0.1%). Other DNA sequences from this sample encode an identical CDR3 as well. The chain carries TRGV9 and TRGJ1 or TRGJ2. The germline CDR1 and CDR2 sequences are GITISATS and ISYDGTV (reference sequence). The CDR3 has 13 amino acids. V lost 2 bases and J lost 2; bases outside the gene matches: 3. CDR3 DNA sequence: TGTGCCTTGTGGGAGGGTTATTATTATAAGAAACTCTTT. This sequence encodes CALWEGYYYKKLF.

A few counts support this clone. The gene calls are TRGV5 and TRGJ1 or TRGJ2. The CDR3 sequence is 14 residues long. V shed 5 bases and J 6 bases; nucleotides not matched to a gene: 13. Looked up from germline, CDR1 is VINAFY and CDR2 is YDVSNSKD. Written as DNA, the CDR3 is TGTGCCACCTGGGTTCGTCCGTGGCGTTATAAGAAACTCTTT. Protein: CATWVRPWRYKKLF.

The chain is built from TRGV9 and TRGJ1 or TRGJ2. Per the germline V gene, CDR1 is GITISATS and CDR2 is ISYDGTV (reference sequence). The CDR3 has 14 amino acids. The trim removed 0 bases at V and 6 bases at J, leaving 8 bases unmatched. The CDR3 loop is CALWEVHRCYKKLF. Written as DNA, the CDR3 is TGTGCCTTGTGGGAGGTGCATCGGTGTTATAAGAAACTCTTT.

The chain has TRGV9 and TRGJ1 or TRGJ2. Germline CDR1 is GITISATS and CDR2 is ISYDGTV (reference sequence). The CDR3 extends over 13 amino acids. V shed 5 bases, J shed 7 bases, and the junction held 11 bases outside the gene matches. CDR3 amino acids: CALWGLLRYKKLF. The DNA of the CDR3 is TGTGCCTTGTGGGGCCTACTTCGATATAAGAAACTCTTT.

This clone has only a few counts. This sample includes further DNA sequences coding for the same CDR3. This chain joins TRGV3 and TRGJ1 or TRGJ2. The V segment lost 0 bases and the J segment 4 bases; nucleotides outside the gene matches: 6. The length of the CDR3 is 14 residues. The germline CDR1 and CDR2 sequences are VTNTFY and YDVSTARD (reference sequence). The chain's CDR3 is CATWDRPNYYKKLF. The CDR3 nucleotides are TGTGCCACCTGGGACAGGCCCAACTATTATAAGAAACTCTTT.

The table lists this clone with a few counts. This sequence joins TRGV4 and TRGJP1. CDR1 is EGSTGY, CDR2 YDSYTSSV, per germline. The trim removed 4 bases at V and 0 bases at J, leaving 5 bases unmatched. This CDR3 comprises 15 residues. CDR3 protein: CATWEDYTTGWFKIF. The CDR3 DNA sequence: TGTGCCACCTGGGAGGATTATACCACTGGTTGGTTCAAGATATTT.

The chain is built from TRGV2 and TRGJ1 or TRGJ2. With V trimmed by 0 bases and J by 3 bases, 8 bases remained unmatched. The CDR3 length is 15 residues. Germline lookup yields CDR1 EGSNGY and CDR2 YDSYNSKV. The CDR3 here is CATWDGGQRYYKKLF. The CDR3 bases are TGTGCCACCTGGGACGGGGGGCAGCGTTATTATAAGAAACTCTTT.

About this clone: One junction end does not reproduce the germline sequence, and a read error may be involved. The chain is built from TRGV4 and TRGJP1. CDR3 length: 16 residues. CDR1 EGSTGY and CDR2 YDSYTSSV come from the germline V gene. The CDR3 DNA sequence: TGTGCCACCTGGGATGGCCCTCATACCACTGGTTGGCTCAAGATATTT. It encodes CATWDGPHTTGWLKIF.

The gene calls are TRGV8 and TRGJ1 or TRGJ2. This CDR3 region has 11 residues. The junction had 13 bases not matched to a gene; V was cut back by 5 bases and J by 15 bases. From germline, CDR1 is VENAVY and CDR2 YDSYNSRV. CDR3 sequence: CATWADESGLF. The CDR3 DNA sequence: TGTGCCACCTGGGCCGACGAGTCGGGACTCTTT.

V gene TRGV2 combines with J gene TRGJP2. Trimming took 3 bases from V and 1 from J; bases not matched to a gene: 8. CDR3 length equals 16 residues. Germline loops: CDR1 EGSNGY, CDR2 YDSYNSKV. This chain's CDR3 is CATWDNLGSSDWIKTF. The CDR3 DNA is TGTGCCACCTGGGACAACCTGGGTAGTAGTGATTGGATCAAGACGTTT.

The chain employs TRGV9 and TRGJ1 or TRGJ2. The CDR3 runs 15 residues. Losses at the gene ends were 0 bases for V and 3 bases for J; bases not matched to a gene: 8. Germline V gene lookup returns CDR1 GITISATS and CDR2 ISYDGTV (reference sequence). This chain's CDR3 is CALWEVPNCYYKKLF. The CDR3 DNA sequence: TGTGCCTTGTGGGAGGTGCCGAATTGTTATTATAAGAAACTCTTT.

The genes are TRGV2 and TRGJ1 or TRGJ2. Germline trimming cut 0 bases from V and 3 bases from J; bases unmatched to any gene: 8. The germline CDR1 and CDR2 sequences are EGSNGY and YDSYNSKV. There are 15 residues in the CDR3. The CDR3 sequence: CATWDGPRPYYKKLF. The CDR3 DNA reads as TGTGCCACCTGGGACGGGCCCCGGCCTTATTATAAGAAACTCTTT.

This clone occurred a few times. The gene calls are TRGV2 and TRGJP2. With 3 bases clipped from V and 3 bases from J, the junction kept 4 bases outside the gene matches. CDR1 and CDR2 (germline): EGSNGY, YDSYNSKV. The CDR3 contains 14 residues. This CDR3 is CATWDRGSDWIKTF. The CDR3 bases are TGTGCCACCTGGGACCGGGGTAGTGATTGGATCAAGACGTTT.

This clone was counted only a few times. V usage is TRGV4 and J usage is TRGJP2. Trimming took 1 base from V and 4 from J; bases not matched to a gene: 6. The CDR3 has 15 amino acids. Germline-derived CDR1 and CDR2 are EGSTGY and YDSYTSSV. The CDR3 sequence is CATWDGLYSDWIKTF. As DNA, the CDR3 is TGTGCCACCTGGGATGGCCTCTATAGTGATTGGATCAAGACGTTT.

This clone showed up just a few times. A read error is possible here, since a much larger clone lies one base away. The same CDR3 can be traced to other DNA sequences in this sample. The J gene is TRGJ1 or TRGJ2, the V gene TRGV2. Germline V gene lookup returns CDR1 EGSNGY and CDR2 YDSYNSKV. V was clipped by 1 base and J by 6 bases; unmatched bases: 3. The CDR3 sequence is 12 residues long. The CDR3 loop reads CATWDGPYKKLF. CDR3 DNA: TGTGCCACCTGGGACGGCCCTTATAAGAAACTCTTT.

This chain joins TRGV4 and TRGJ1 or TRGJ2. This CDR3 region has 13 residues. J gave up 4 bases and V 3 bases, and 6 bases lay outside the gene matches. The germline gives CDR1 EGSTGY, CDR2 YDSYTSSV. The CDR3 is CATWDNSYYKKLF. DNA of the CDR3: TGTGCCACCTGGGATAATTCGTATTATAAGAAACTCTTT.

Worth noting for this clone: Other DNA sequences in this sample translate to the same CDR3. V gene TRGV9 combines with J gene TRGJ1 or TRGJ2. Germline CDR1 and CDR2: GITISATS and ISYDGTV (reference sequence). The CDR3 is 11 amino acids. V trimming: 0 bases; J trimming: 11 bases; junction bases outside the gene matches: 4. This CDR3 reads CALWEVREKLF. The DNA for the CDR3 is TGTGCCTTGTGGGAGGTGCGCGAGAAACTCTTT.

This clone has only a few counts. J is TRGJ1 or TRGJ2 and V is TRGV3. Germline V CDR1 and CDR2: VTNTFY, YDVSTARD (reference sequence). This CDR3 has 13 residues. Trimming at V came to 0 bases and at J to 10 bases, leaving 9 bases not matched to a gene. CDR3 coding DNA: TGTGCCACCTGGGACAGGTGGGCGGGAAAGAAACTCTTT. Protein product: CATWDRWAGKKLF.

By proportion, this clone is medium-sized. Distinct nucleotide sequences in the sample also encode this CDR3. The genes are TRGV5 and TRGJ1 or TRGJ2. The CDR3 is 13 residues long. The germline V gene encodes CDR1 VINAFY and CDR2 YDVSNSKD. J gave up 3 bases and V 3 bases, and 5 bases lay outside the gene matches. The CDR3 bases are TGTGCCACCTGGGACGGAATTTATTATAAGAAACTCTTT. Its protein product is CATWDGIYYKKLF.

This clone occurred a few times. The chain joins TRGV2 to TRGJ1 or TRGJ2. Germline V gene lookup returns CDR1 EGSNGY and CDR2 YDSYNSKV. The CDR3 covers 11 residues. After removal of 4 bases from V and 11 bases from J, the junction contained 8 bases not matched to a gene. CDR3 sequence (DNA): TGTGCCACCTGGGATCACGGGGAGAAACTCTTT. Its translation is CATWDHGEKLF.

This clone was found a few times. This chain joins TRGV4 and TRGJ1 or TRGJ2. The V gene's germline CDR1 is EGSTGY and CDR2 YDSYTSSV. V was pared by 6 bases and J by 12 bases, with 8 bases of the junction left unmatched. The CDR3 consists of 10 residues. The CDR3 sequence is CATWKRGKLF. CDR3 bases: TGTGCCACCTGGAAACGAGGGAAACTCTTT.

The J gene is TRGJ1 or TRGJ2, the V gene TRGV5. Germline-derived CDR1 and CDR2 are VINAFY and YDVSNSKD. The CDR3 length is 15 residues. Trimming cost V 1 base and J 7 bases; bases outside gene matches: 13. The CDR3 region has the DNA TGTGCCACCTGGGACAGAACCAGGGAACTATATAAGAAACTCTTT. It specifies CATWDRTRELYKKLF.

The rearrangement links TRGV4 to TRGJ1 or TRGJ2. The CDR3 contains 16 residues. V lost 3 bases to trimming and J lost 6 bases; unmatched junction nucleotides: 17. The germline V gene encodes CDR1 EGSTGY and CDR2 YDSYTSSV. The CDR3 loop reads CATWDCPTSLRYKKLF. As DNA, the CDR3 is TGTGCCACCTGGGATTGCCCTACTTCGCTCCGTTATAAGAAACTCTTT.

As to this clone: A much larger clone differs from this one at a single base, so this may be a read error. The same CDR3 is also encoded by other DNA sequences in this sample. The V gene is TRGV2, the J gene TRGJ1 or TRGJ2. The CDR3 has 14 amino acids. J gave up 0 bases and V 2 bases, and 4 bases lay outside the gene matches. Germline CDR1 and CDR2: EGSNGY and YDSYNSKV. The CDR3: CATWDASNYYKKLF. CDR3 DNA: TGTGCCACCTGGGACGCTTCGAATTATTATAAGAAACTCTTT.

A word on this clone: This could be a read error, since a much larger clone is one nucleotide away. The chain has TRGV8 and TRGJ1 or TRGJ2. The CDR3 is 11 amino acids. Trimming removed 4 bases from V and 6 bases from J; junction bases left unmatched: 3. CDR1 and CDR2 (germline): VENAVY, YDSYNSRV. Written as DNA, the CDR3 is TGTGCCACCTGGGAATGTTATAAGAAACTCTTT. Translated: CATWECYKKLF.

This clone was counted a few times. The chain links TRGV9 to TRGJ1 or TRGJ2. This CDR3 region has 14 residues. V lost 0 bases, J lost 10 bases, and 12 bases stayed unmatched. In germline, CDR1 is GITISATS, CDR2 ISYDGTV (reference sequence). CDR3 loop: CALWEVPPEGKKLF. The CDR3 region has the DNA TGTGCCTTGTGGGAGGTGCCCCCCGAGGGGAAGAAACTCTTT.

In this sample, this clone turned up a few times. The gene calls are TRGV5 and TRGJ1 or TRGJ2. Germline V gives CDR1 VINAFY, CDR2 YDVSNSKD. V shed 0 bases, J shed 6 bases, and the junction held 8 bases outside the gene matches. This CDR3 region has 14 residues. This CDR3 reads CATWDRNLCYKKLF. In DNA, the CDR3 is TGTGCCACCTGGGACAGGAACCTTTGTTATAAGAAACTCTTT.

Note on this clone: A much more abundant neighbour one base away suggests this may be a read error. The chain links TRGV3 to TRGJ1 or TRGJ2. This CDR3 spans 13 amino acids. Germline V gives CDR1 VTNTFY, CDR2 YDVSTARD (reference sequence). As DNA, the CDR3 is TGTGCCACCTGGGGCAGGCCGGATTATAAGAAACTCTTT. It encodes CATWGRPDYKKLF.

V gene TRGV5 combines with J gene TRGJ1 or TRGJ2. Germline V gene sequence: CDR1 VINAFY, CDR2 YDVSNSKD. This CDR3 is built from 13 residues. With V trimmed by 0 bases and J by 7 bases, 6 bases remained unmatched. In nucleotides, the CDR3 is TGTGCCACCTGGGACAGGCGTCAGTATAAGAAACTCTTT. Encoded protein: CATWDRRQYKKLF.

The chain carries TRGV2 and TRGJ1 or TRGJ2. Germline values: CDR1 EGSNGY, CDR2 YDSYNSKV. The J segment lost 4 bases and the V segment lost 0 bases, leaving 6 bases of the junction unmatched. The CDR3 spans 14 residues. In DNA form, the CDR3 reads TGTGCCACCTGGGACGGGCTACCCTATTATAAGAAACTCTTT. Amino acids: CATWDGLPYYKKLF.

This chain joins TRGV3 and TRGJ1 or TRGJ2. The CDR3 has 14 residues. The germline V gene has CDR1 VTNTFY and CDR2 YDVSTARD (reference sequence). The V gene end was trimmed by 0 bases and the J gene end by 7 bases; junction bases not matched to a gene: 9. CDR3 protein: CATWDRLNKYKKLF. The CDR3, as DNA: TGTGCCACCTGGGACAGGCTGAATAAGTATAAGAAACTCTTT.